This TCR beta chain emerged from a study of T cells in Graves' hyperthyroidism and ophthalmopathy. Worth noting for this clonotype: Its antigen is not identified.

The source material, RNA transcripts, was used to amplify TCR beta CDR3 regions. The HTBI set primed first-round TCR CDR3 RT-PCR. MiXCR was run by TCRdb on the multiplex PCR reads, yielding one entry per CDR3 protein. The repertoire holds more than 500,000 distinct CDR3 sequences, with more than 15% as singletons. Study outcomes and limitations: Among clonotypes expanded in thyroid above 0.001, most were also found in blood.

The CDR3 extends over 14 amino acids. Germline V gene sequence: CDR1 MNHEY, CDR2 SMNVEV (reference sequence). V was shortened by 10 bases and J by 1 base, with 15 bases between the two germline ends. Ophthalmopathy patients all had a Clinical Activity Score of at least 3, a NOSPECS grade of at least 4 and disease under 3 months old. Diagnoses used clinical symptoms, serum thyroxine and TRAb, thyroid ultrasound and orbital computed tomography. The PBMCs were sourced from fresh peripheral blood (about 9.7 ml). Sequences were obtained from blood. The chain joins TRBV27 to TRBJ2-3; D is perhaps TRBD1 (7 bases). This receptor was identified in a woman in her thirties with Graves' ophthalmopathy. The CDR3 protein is CAIRTGGRTDTQYF. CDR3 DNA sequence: TGTGCCATCAGGACAGGAGGGCGCACAGATACGCAGTATTTT.